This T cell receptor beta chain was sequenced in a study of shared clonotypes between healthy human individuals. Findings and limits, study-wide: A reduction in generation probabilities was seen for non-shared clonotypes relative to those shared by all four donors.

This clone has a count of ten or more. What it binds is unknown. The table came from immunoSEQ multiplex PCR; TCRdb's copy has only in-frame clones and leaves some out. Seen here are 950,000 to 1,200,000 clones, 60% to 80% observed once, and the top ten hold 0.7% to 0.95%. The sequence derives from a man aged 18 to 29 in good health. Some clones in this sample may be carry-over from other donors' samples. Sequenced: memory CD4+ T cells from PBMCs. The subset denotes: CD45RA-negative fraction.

CDR3 in amino acids: CAWTRLAVSYEQYF. The CDR3 DNA sequence: TGTGCCTGGACACGACTAGCGGTGTCCTACGAGCAGTACTTC. The V and J genes are TRBV30 and TRBJ2-7; 9 bases align to TRBD2. This CDR3 has 14 residues. CDR1 and CDR2 (germline): GTSNPN, SVGIG (reference sequence). The ends lost 4 bases at V and 1 base at J; junction bases unmatched: 5.